The clone carrying this T cell receptor (beta chain) was seen ten or more times. The junction shows a germline mismatch at one end, possibly a read error. The data are from a study of blood T cells in healthy people across ages. Alongside a J-beta primer mix, a sample-barcoded 5' primer served in a second PCR lasting roughly 6 to 11 cycles. Via MiXCR, TCRdb re-called the 5' RACE reads, giving one row per CDR3 protein. The sample lists hundreds of thousands of distinct CDR3 sequences, about 30% occurring once. This CDR3 region has 13 residues. From germline, CDR1 is MNHNS and CDR2 SASEGT. Sequenced: blood. This TCR was sampled from a woman older than 75 in good health. The chain couples TRBV6-1 to TRBJ2-1; D is possibly TRBD1 (5 bases). The CDR3 DNA follows: TGTTCCAGCACCCAGGGCCCCGGCAATGAGCAGTTCTTC. Translating gives CSSTQGPGNEQFF.